A selection of T cell receptor beta chains follows, all from one sample in a study of blood T cell repertoires in COVID-19. Sequencing used immunoSEQ multiplex PCR; TCRdb keeps in-frame clones, though not all of them. The data contain 210,000 or so clones, 90% of them singletons. Sequenced sample: peripheral blood. These receptors were obtained from a man aged 25 to 40 with COVID-19, enrolled during active disease. The CDR3 runs from the conserved cysteine through the conserved F or W. The D gene is left open where the match is weak. For some rows the clone size is stated as once, few or many, or as a class when expanded; others skip it.

>TRBJ1-1|NA|TRBV4-3|NA
CASSQDRANTEAFF
TGCGCCAGCAGCCAAGACCGAGCCAACACTGAAGCTTTCTTT
>TRBJ2-2|TRBD1|TRBV28|few
CASSIGTGDTGELFF
TGTGCCAGCAGTATCGGGACAGGGGATACCGGGGAGCTGTTTTTT
>TRBJ2-1|NA|TRBV5-6|NA
CASSFRILSYNEQFF
TGTGCCAGCAGCTTCCGAATACTCTCCTACAATGAGCAGTTCTTC
>TRBJ1-2|TRBD1|TRBV15|NA
CATSKQDRANYGYTF
TGTGCCACCAGCAAACAGGACAGGGCCAACTATGGCTACACCTTC
>TRBJ2-1|TRBD2|TRBV7-3|NA
CASSLLASERGEQFF
TGTGCCAGCAGCTTATTAGCGTCGGAGCGGGGGGAGCAGTTCTTC
>TRBJ2-7|TRBD2|TRBV28|NA
CASSLWAGGPHEQYF
TGTGCCAGCAGTTTATGGGCGGGAGGGCCCCACGAGCAGTACTTC
>TRBJ1-2|NA|TRBV13|NA
CASSFFEGYGYTF
TGTGCCAGCAGCTTCTTCGAGGGCTATGGCTACACCTTC
>TRBJ2-7|NA|TRBV2|NA
CASKGGREAEQYF
TGTGCCAGCAAGGGTGGCAGGGAGGCCGAGCAGTACTTC
>TRBJ2-7|NA|TRBV28|NA
CASSQGLILEQYF
TGTGCCAGCAGTCAGGGCTTGATTCTCGAGCAGTACTTC
>TRBJ2-7|TRBD1|TRBV5-1|NA
CASRQTGTVFSYEQYF
TGCGCCAGCAGGCAGACCGGGACAGTTTTTTCCTACGAGCAGTACTTC
>TRBJ2-5|NA|TRBV2|NA
CASSTGGSGGGGKTQYF
TGTGCCAGCAGTACAGGGGGTAGCGGGGGCGGGGGCAAGACCCAGTACTTC
>TRBJ2-7|TRBD1|TRBV6-5|NA
CASRRGTGYEQYF
TGTGCCAGCAGGAGGGGGACAGGCTACGAGCAGTACTTC
>TRBJ1-1|NA|TRBV9|NA
CASSVIQGQKTEAFF
TGTGCCAGCAGCGTTATACAGGGTCAGAAAACTGAAGCTTTCTTT
>TRBJ2-3|TRBD1|TRBV4-3|NA
CASSQGTGVTDTQYF
TGCGCCAGCAGCCAAGGGACAGGGGTCACAGATACGCAGTATTTT
>TRBJ2-5|NA|TRBV19|NA
CASSPQTPGTRETQYF
TGTGCCAGTAGTCCCCAAACCCCCGGGACAAGGGAGACCCAGTACTTC
>TRBJ1-3|NA|TRBV7-8|NA
CASSLETLSSGNTIYF
TGTGCCAGCAGCTTAGAAACCCTTTCTAGTGGAAACACCATATATTTT
>TRBJ1-2|NA|TRBV7-3|NA
CASSLEGEGYTF
TGTGCCAGCAGCTTAGAGGGCGAAGGCTACACCTTC
>TRBJ1-1|TRBD1|TRBV5-1|NA
CASYLQGASTEAFF
TGCGCCAGTTATCTACAGGGGGCAAGCACTGAAGCTTTCTTT
>TRBJ1-2|NA|TRBV6-5|NA
CASSWGHYGYTF
TGTGCCAGCAGTTGGGGGCACTATGGCTACACCTTC
>TRBJ2-5|TRBD2|TRBV28|NA
CASSPVKRERETQYF
TGTGCCAGCAGTCCCGTTAAGCGGGAACGAGAGACCCAGTACTTC
>TRBJ2-7|NA|TRBV19|NA
CASSGNSYEQYF
TGTGCCAGTAGTGGCAACTCCTACGAGCAGTACTTC
>TRBJ2-1|TRBD1|TRBV24-1|NA
CATSDTTTGKYNEQFF
TGTGCCACCAGTGACACCACGACAGGGAAGTACAATGAGCAGTTCTTC
>TRBJ1-5|NA|TRBV12-3/TRBV12-4|once
CASSLYSNQPQHF
TGTGCCAGCAGTTTATATAGCAATCAGCCCCAGCATTTT
>TRBJ1-1|NA|TRBV5-1|NA
CASSFPDVGVGTEAFF
TGCGCCAGCAGCTTTCCGGACGTCGGGGTGGGGACTGAAGCTTTCTTT
>TRBJ2-3|NA|TRBV2|NA
CASRSEYTDTQYF
TGTGCCAGCAGAAGCGAATACACAGATACGCAGTATTTT
>TRBJ1-1|NA|TRBV12-3/TRBV12-4|NA
CASSMESRRAFF
TGTGCCAGCAGCATGGAGTCGCGGAGAGCTTTCTTT
>TRBJ2-7|TRBD2|TRBV10-3|NA
CASRTSATYEQYF
TGTGCCTCTAGGACTAGCGCGACCTACGAGCAGTACTTC
>TRBJ1-5|TRBD1|TRBV19|NA
CASSGIPGQGTRLNQPQHF
TGTGCCAGTAGTGGAATACCGGGACAGGGAACCCGCCTCAATCAGCCCCAGCATTTT
>TRBJ1-5|NA|TRBV23-1|NA
CASSQADRGSNQPQHF
TGCGCCAGCAGTCAAGCCGACAGAGGTAGCAATCAGCCCCAGCATTTT
>TRBJ1-5|NA|TRBV13|NA
CASSSGDSNQPQHF
TGTGCCAGCAGCTCTGGAGATAGCAATCAGCCCCAGCATTTT
>TRBJ1-1|TRBD1|TRBV6-5|once
CATYPGTVANTEAFF
TGTGCCACCTACCCAGGGACAGTAGCGAACACTGAAGCTTTCTTT
>TRBJ2-7|NA|TRBV7-9|NA
CASSLWGRAVADEQYF
TGTGCCAGCAGCTTATGGGGCAGGGCAGTCGCGGACGAGCAGTACTTC
>TRBJ1-2|NA|TRBV5-1|NA
CASSSTLDGYTF
TGCGCCAGCAGCTCAACTTTAGATGGCTACACCTTC
>TRBJ2-2|NA|TRBV5-1|NA
CASSLAGMNTGELFF
TGCGCCAGCAGCTTGGCGGGGATGAACACCGGGGAGCTGTTTTTT
>TRBJ1-2|NA|TRBV19|NA
CASSRLEGQLYGYTF
TGTGCCAGTAGCCGTCTTGAAGGACAGCTCTATGGCTACACCTTC
>TRBJ2-7|TRBD1|TRBV28|NA
CASSPLRDSFYEQYF
TGTGCCAGTAGTCCACTTCGGGACAGTTTTTACGAGCAGTACTTC
>TRBJ1-2|NA|TRBV28|few
CASSLGGTIANYGYTF
TGTGCCAGCAGTTTGGGGGGTACAATTGCTAACTATGGCTACACCTTC
>TRBJ2-7|TRBD1|TRBV10-2|NA
CASSGTGRSYEQYF
TGCGCCAGCAGTGGGACAGGGCGCTCCTACGAGCAGTACTTC
>TRBJ2-1|TRBD2|TRBV7-2|NA
CASSPVLAGMPSNEQFF
TGTGCCAGCAGCCCAGTATTAGCGGGAATGCCGAGTAATGAGCAGTTCTTC
>TRBJ2-7|TRBD1|TRBV6-6|NA
CASSYLDRGPSYEQYF
TGTGCCAGCAGTTACTTGGACAGGGGGCCCTCCTACGAGCAGTACTTC
>TRBJ1-2|NA|TRBV30|NA
CAWSEPGHGYTF
TGTGCCTGGAGTGAACCAGGGCATGGCTACACCTTC
>TRBJ2-2|NA|TRBV7-2|few
CASSLVTRTGELFF
TGTGCCAGCAGCTTAGTGACCAGGACCGGGGAGCTGTTTTTT
>TRBJ2-3|NA|TRBV7-2|once
CASSLKPSTGLRKDTQYF
TGTGCCAGCAGCCTAAAGCCCAGTACAGGGTTAAGGAAAGATACGCAGTATTTT
>TRBJ1-6|NA|TRBV3-1/TRBV3-2|NA
CASSQGWGGTYNSPLHF
TGTGCCAGCAGCCAAGGTTGGGGGGGAACCTATAATTCACCCCTCCACTTT
>TRBJ2-7|TRBD1|TRBV29-1|NA
CSALNRPTGTETYEQYF
TGCAGCGCCCTCAATCGTCCTACCGGGACAGAGACCTACGAGCAGTACTTC
>TRBJ2-7|NA|TRBV7-8|NA
CASSSSARTQTYEQYF
TGTGCCAGCAGCTCTTCCGCCAGGACTCAAACCTACGAGCAGTACTTC
>TRBJ1-1|NA|TRBV12-5|few
CASGLSGRLEAFF
TGTGCTAGTGGTTTGTCGGGGAGGTTAGAAGCTTTCTTT
>TRBJ1-4|TRBD1|TRBV7-6|NA
CASSPGTGETNEKLFF
TGTGCCAGCAGCCCCGGGACAGGTGAAACTAATGAAAAACTGTTTTTT
>TRBJ2-3|NA|TRBV15|NA
CATSRDPGVGGTDTQYF
TGTGCCACCAGCAGAGATCCGGGAGTCGGGGGCACAGATACGCAGTATTTT
>TRBJ1-6|NA|TRBV6-5|NA
CASSISSSYNSPLHF
TGTGCCAGCAGTATTTCGAGCTCCTATAATTCACCCCTCCACTTT
>TRBJ1-3|NA|TRBV7-6|NA
CASSRDFYSGNTIYF
TGTGCCAGCAGCCGGGACTTCTACTCTGGAAACACCATATATTTT
>TRBJ1-6|NA|TRBV4-1|NA
CASSQEADFYNSPLHF
TGCGCCAGCAGCCAAGAAGCGGACTTCTATAATTCACCCCTCCACTTT
>TRBJ1-1|NA|TRBV6-4|NA
CASSDRGGNTEAFF
TGTGCCAGCAGTGACAGAGGGGGGAACACTGAAGCTTTCTTT
>TRBJ1-3|TRBD1|TRBV29-1|NA
CSVEETGFFGNTIYF
TGCAGCGTTGAAGAGACAGGGTTCTTTGGAAACACCATATATTTT
>TRBJ1-1|TRBD1|TRBV7-3|NA
CASSGGQGANTEAFF
TGTGCCAGCAGCGGAGGACAGGGGGCAAACACTGAAGCTTTCTTT
>TRBJ1-1|TRBD1|TRBV3-1/TRBV3-2|NA
CASSQAGTGNTEAFF
TGTGCCAGCAGCCAAGCCGGGACAGGGAACACTGAAGCTTTCTTT
>TRBJ2-7|TRBD1|TRBV19|NA
CASTPGQTSYEQYF
TGTGCCAGTACCCCGGGACAGACCTCCTACGAGCAGTACTTC
>TRBJ1-3|NA|TRBV18|NA
CASSGGGNTIYF
TGTGCCAGCTCAGGTGGCGGAAACACCATATATTTT
>TRBJ2-2|NA|TRBV3-1/TRBV3-2|NA
CASSPTTGRGELFF
TGTGCCAGCAGCCCCACCACAGGGCGGGGGGAGCTGTTTTTT
>TRBJ1-4|TRBD1|TRBV3-1/TRBV3-2|once
CASSPTGGAEKLFF
TGTGCCAGCAGCCCGACAGGGGGCGCGGAAAAACTGTTTTTT